These 25 T cell receptor beta chains share one sample of origin, sequenced in a study of blood T cell repertoires in COVID-19. TCRdb keeps only in-frame clones here, not all; method: immunoSEQ multiplex PCR. The sample has some 140,000 clones; around 82% are singletons. Sequenced: peripheral blood. Receptor source: a man in his sixties with COVID-19, enrolled during active disease.

In regard to this clone: The same CDR3 can be traced to other DNA sequences in this sample. This chain joins TRBV18 and TRBJ1-1; weak D call: TRBD1 (5 bases). The CDR3 has 13 amino acids. Deletions cut 2 bases from V and 1 base from J, with 5 bases between. Germline loops: CDR1 KGHSH, CDR2 LQKENI. This CDR3 is CASSPGANTEAFF. The CDR3 nucleotides are TGTGCCAGCTCACCAGGGGCGAACACTGAAGCTTTCTTT. The complete variable domain, with remaining parts taken from reference TRBV18 and TRBJ1-1, reads NAGVMQNPRHLVRRRGQEARLRCSPMKGHSHVYWYRQLPEEGLKFMVYLQKENIIDESGMPKERFSAEFPKEGPSILRIQQVVRGDSAAYFCASSPGANTEAFFGQGTRLTVV.

The chain uses TRBV7-8 and TRBJ2-3; 9 bases fit TRBD2. CDR3 size: 15 residues. With V trimmed by 5 bases and J by 7 bases, 10 bases remained unmatched. Germline assignment: CDR1 SGHVS and CDR2 FQNEAQ. CDR3 residues: CASSKPGLASHTQYF. CDR3 DNA: TGTGCCAGCAGCAAACCGGGACTAGCAAGTCATACGCAGTATTTT.

This clone was seen a few times. J is TRBJ1-5 and V is TRBV28, with 8 bases identical to TRBD1. The V gene end was trimmed by 3 bases and the J gene end by 5 bases; junction bases not matched to a gene: 12. This CDR3 has 17 residues. From germline, CDR1 is MDHEN and CDR2 SYDVKM. CDR3 amino acids: CASSFPGQEGSHQPQHF. The CDR3 DNA is TGTGCCAGCAGTTTCCCGGGACAGGAGGGGAGTCATCAGCCCCAGCATTTT.

V usage is TRBV19 and J usage is TRBJ1-4, with D perhaps matching TRBD1 (6 bases). V gave up 6 bases and J gave up 3 bases, with 14 bases separating them. Germline CDR1 LNHDA, CDR2 SQIVND (reference sequence). The CDR3 is made up of 15 amino acids. In DNA, the CDR3 is TGTGCCAGTAGCTTCCTCCAGGGGTCTAATGAAAAACTGTTTTTT. Amino acid sequence: CASSFLQGSNEKLFF.

The genes are TRBV24-1 and TRBJ2-6; a possible D gene is TRBD2 (5 bases). Germline-derived CDR1 and CDR2 are KGHDR and SFDVKD. This CDR3 has 17 amino acids. V lost 5 bases and J 0 bases, leaving 13 bases between the germline ends. CDR3 residues: CATSVGTEVSGANVLTF. CDR3 nucleotides: TGTGCCACCAGTGTCGGAACGGAGGTCTCTGGGGCCAACGTCCTGACTTTC.

The V and J genes are TRBV3-1 (or the pseudogene TRBV3-2) and TRBJ2-3; D unclear. V was shortened by 1 base and J by 6 bases, with 8 bases between the two germline ends. CDR3 length: 13 amino acids. Germline CDR1 is LGHDT and CDR2 is YNNKEL (reference sequence). The CDR3, as DNA: TGTGCCAGCAGCCAAGTGGGCGCTGATACGCAGTATTTT. It specifies CASSQVGADTQYF.

The chain is built from TRBV5-6 and TRBJ1-2; the match to TRBD1 covers 9 bases. V was pared by 3 bases and J by 3 bases, with 9 bases of the junction left unmatched. Germline V gives CDR1 SGHDT, CDR2 YYEEEE. This CDR3 is 16 amino acids long. The CDR3 coding sequence is TGTGCCAGCAGCTCCGTTACCGGGACAGGGTACTATGGCTACACCTTC. It codes for CASSSVTGTGYYGYTF.

This clone came up a few times. The CDR3 loop is CASSTAGQTNQPQHF. In nucleotides, the CDR3 is TGTGCCAGCAGCACCGCGGGACAGACTAATCAGCCCCAGCATTTT. The rearrangement joins TRBV5-6 to TRBJ1-5, with 7 bases matching TRBD1. This CDR3 spans 15 amino acids. CDR1 SGHDT and CDR2 YYEEEE come from the germline V gene. With 4 bases clipped from V and 4 bases from J, the junction kept 8 bases outside the gene matches.

This sequence joins TRBV19 and TRBJ1-2; tentative D call: TRBD1 (5 bases). CDR1 and CDR2 from the germline V gene are LNHDA and SQIVND (reference sequence). V lost 3 bases and J 0 bases, leaving 8 bases between the germline ends. This CDR3 is built from 14 residues. Here the CDR3 DNA reads TGTGCCAGTAGTATCCAGACAGCTAACTATGGCTACACCTTC. It specifies CASSIQTANYGYTF.

The chain is built from TRBV9 and TRBJ2-3; 9 nucleotides match TRBD2. The J segment lost 0 bases and the V segment lost 2 bases, leaving 7 bases of the junction unmatched. The CDR3 runs to 17 residues. The germline V gene has CDR1 SGDLS and CDR2 YYNGEE. The CDR3 nucleotides read TGTGCCAGCAGCGTCGGACTAGCGAAAGCCAGCACAGATACGCAGTATTTT. Amino acids: CASSVGLAKASTDTQYF.

V and J are TRBV7-9 and TRBJ2-5; D possibly corresponds to TRBD2 (5 bases). The CDR3 totals 17 residues. The germline V gene encodes CDR1 SEHNR and CDR2 FQNEAQ (reference sequence). Trimming took off 2 bases at V and 0 bases at J, with 16 bases between the two ends. CDR3 loop: CASSLRRRDSYQETQYF. In DNA, the CDR3 is TGTGCCAGCAGCTTAAGGAGGAGAGACTCGTACCAAGAGACCCAGTACTTC.

V and J are TRBV7-9 and TRBJ1-1, with 8 bases matching TRBD1. J lost 1 base, V lost 5 bases, and 12 bases had no gene match. Germline V lookup: CDR1 SEHNR, CDR2 FQNEAQ (reference sequence). The CDR3 length is 17 residues. The CDR3 DNA sequence: TGTGCCAGCAGCCTCCCCGGGACAGGTTTTGGGAACACTGAAGCTTTCTTT. Its protein is CASSLPGTGFGNTEAFF.

In its sample, this clone was seen once. The V and J genes are TRBV10-2 and TRBJ2-1, with 8 bases matching TRBD2. In germline, CDR1 is WSHSY, CDR2 SAAADI. V shed 4 bases and J 15 bases; nucleotides not matched to a gene: 14. The CDR3 length is 14 residues. CDR3 residues: CASSVDPLSGKAFF. The DNA of the CDR3 is TGCGCCAGCAGTGTAGACCCTCTTAGCGGGAAAGCGTTCTTC.

The rearrangement uses TRBV6-1 and TRBJ1-5, with D possibly matching TRBD1 (6 bases). Germline V lookup: CDR1 MNHNS, CDR2 SASEGT. The ends were cut back, 1 base at V and 2 bases at J, with 15 bases in the middle. The CDR3 extends over 17 amino acids. The CDR3 nucleotides are TGTGCCAGCAGTGAAGGTAAGGGGGGGCGCGGCAATCAGCCCCAGCATTTT. Its protein is CASSEGKGGRGNQPQHF.

This clone was seen a handful of times. The chain employs TRBV7-6 and TRBJ2-7; 8 bases line up with TRBD1. The CDR3 totals 15 residues. Germline V gene lookup returns CDR1 SGHVS and CDR2 FNYEAQ. The V gene end was trimmed by 0 bases and the J gene end by 2 bases; junction bases not matched to a gene: 3. The CDR3 is CASSLASDRAYEQYF. Here the CDR3 DNA reads TGTGCCAGCAGCTTAGCGTCGGACAGGGCCTACGAGCAGTACTTC.

This clone was seen only once. The rearrangement joins TRBV15 to TRBJ1-1; 10 bases align to TRBD1. Germline lookup yields CDR1 LNHNV and CDR2 YYDKDF (reference sequence). CDR3 length: 15 residues. The V and J ends lost 5 bases and 2 bases, in that order; junction bases with no gene match: 5. The CDR3 protein is CATSERTGGNTEAFF. Here the CDR3 DNA reads TGTGCCACCAGCGAAAGGACAGGGGGTAACACTGAAGCTTTCTTT.

The chain couples TRBV5-8 to TRBJ2-3; no reliable D call. The CDR3 is 11 amino acids. Germline V gene lookup returns CDR1 SGHTS and CDR2 YDEGEE. Trimming pared 8 bases from V and 8 bases from J, leaving 12 bases between. The CDR3 reads CASSRDFTQYF. The CDR3, as DNA: TGTGCCAGTAGCAGAGATTTTACGCAGTATTTT.

The chain employs TRBV7-2 and TRBJ1-4; 7 nucleotides line up with TRBD1. This CDR3 region has 16 residues. V shed 3 bases, J shed 5 bases, and the junction held 9 bases outside the gene matches. In germline, CDR1 is SGHTA, CDR2 FQGNSA. The CDR3 DNA reads as TGTGCCAGCAGCTTTGTTTCAGGGGGATCAAATGAAAAACTGTTTTTT. It specifies CASSFVSGGSNEKLFF.

As for this clone: The sample contains more than one DNA sequence encoding this CDR3. V gene TRBV7-9 combines with J gene TRBJ1-2; 9 bases are shared with TRBD1. V lost 4 bases, J lost 4 bases, and 4 bases stayed unmatched. There are 14 residues in the CDR3. Germline lookup yields CDR1 SEHNR and CDR2 FQNEAQ (reference sequence). CDR3 amino acids: CASSSGQGAYGYTF. The CDR3 DNA reads TGTGCCAGCAGCTCGGGACAGGGCGCCTATGGCTACACCTTC.

The V call is TRBV6-1, the J call TRBJ1-1, with D tentatively TRBD1 (5 bases). The CDR3 totals 16 residues. In germline, CDR1 is MNHNS, CDR2 SASEGT. Deletions cut 4 bases from V and 0 bases from J, with 15 bases between. The CDR3 region is CASSAPRGGMNTEAFF. The CDR3 nucleotides are TGTGCCAGCAGTGCCCCGCGGGGCGGCATGAACACTGAAGCTTTCTTT.

This clone was found a few times. The gene calls are TRBV7-2 and TRBJ1-2, with no clear D. The V gene lost 4 bases and the J gene lost 8 bases, with 17 bases spanning the gap. The CDR3 spans 14 residues. Germline V gives CDR1 SGHTA, CDR2 FQGNSA. The CDR3 sequence is CASSYTPTARGYTF. The CDR3 DNA reads as TGTGCCAGCAGCTATACCCCCACCGCTCGGGGCTACACCTTC. Complete variable domain (other parts from reference TRBV7-2 and TRBJ1-2): GAGVSQSPSNKVTEKGKDVELRCDPISGHTALYWYRQSLGQGLEFLIYFQGNSAPDKSGLPSDRFSAERTGGSVSTLTIQRTQQEDSAVYLCASSYTPTARGYTFGSGTRLTVV.

The chain uses TRBV6-5 and TRBJ2-7; D possibly corresponds to TRBD1 (6 bases). This CDR3 has 12 residues. V shed 8 bases and J shed 3 bases, with 11 bases lying between them. Germline assignment: CDR1 MNHEY and CDR2 SVGAGI. CDR3 coding DNA: TGTGCCAGCTGGGACAAAATCTACGAGCAGTACTTC. This encodes CASWDKIYEQYF.

V and J are TRBV7-6 and TRBJ1-1; D remains ambiguous. Trimming cost V 0 bases and J 5 bases, with 13 bases left between them. The V gene's germline CDR1 is SGHVS and CDR2 FNYEAQ. The CDR3 is 15 residues long. Written as DNA, the CDR3 is TGTGCCAGCAGCTTAGCTACGGGGAGAGGGACTGAAGCTTTCTTT. Amino acids: CASSLATGRGTEAFF.

The V call is TRBV19, the J call TRBJ2-5, with D maybe TRBD2 (7 bases). CDR1 is LNHDA and CDR2 is SQIVND in the germline V gene (reference sequence). V was shortened by 8 bases and J by 2 bases, with 15 bases between the two germline ends. This CDR3 contains 14 residues. In DNA, the CDR3 is TGTGCCAGTGGCGGGGGACAACCGCAAGAGACCCAGTACTTC. It codes for CASGGGQPQETQYF.

The V gene is TRBV12-3 or TRBV12-4, the J gene TRBJ1-1; possibly TRBD1 for D (5 bases). Trimming stripped 4 bases from V and 4 bases from J, with 10 bases between. This CDR3 spans 13 amino acids. This CDR3 is CASSSTRGTEAFF. CDR3 nucleotides: TGTGCCAGCAGTTCCACAAGGGGCACTGAAGCTTTCTTT.